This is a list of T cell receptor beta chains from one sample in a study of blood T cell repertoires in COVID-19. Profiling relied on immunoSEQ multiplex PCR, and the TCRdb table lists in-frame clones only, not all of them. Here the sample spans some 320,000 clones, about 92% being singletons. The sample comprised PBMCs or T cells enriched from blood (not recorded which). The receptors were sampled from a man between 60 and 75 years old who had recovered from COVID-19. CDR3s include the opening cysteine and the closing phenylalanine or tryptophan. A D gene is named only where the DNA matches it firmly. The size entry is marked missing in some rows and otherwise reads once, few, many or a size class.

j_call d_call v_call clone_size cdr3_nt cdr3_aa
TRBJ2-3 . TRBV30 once TGTGCCTGGAGTGTTCGGTTGCGGACAGATACGCAGTATTTT CAWSVRLRTDTQYF
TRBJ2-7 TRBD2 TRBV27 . TGTGCCAGCAGGACCGGGACTAGCGGGAGCGTCTACGAGCAGTACTTC CASRTGTSGSVYEQYF
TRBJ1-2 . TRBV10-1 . TGCGCCAGCAGTGAGTCAACAAGCTATGGCTACACCTTC CASSESTSYGYTF
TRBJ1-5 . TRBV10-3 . TGTGCCACCTCCGACAGATCCAATCAGCCCCAGCATTTT CATSDRSNQPQHF
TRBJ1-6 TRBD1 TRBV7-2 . TGTGCCAGCAGCTTAGATGGGACAGGGTATAATTCACCCCTCCACTTT CASSLDGTGYNSPLHF
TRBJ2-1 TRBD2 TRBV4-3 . TGCGCCAGCAGCCAAGGGCGGGGGACCTACAATGAGCAGTTCTTC CASSQGRGTYNEQFF
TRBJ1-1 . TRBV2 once TGTGCCAGCGAGGTCCACACTGAAGCTTTCTTT CASEVHTEAFF
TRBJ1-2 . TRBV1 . TGCACCAGCAGCCAAGAAGCGAACCGGGACAGGGAAGAATTTTCCTATGGCTACACCTTC CTSSQEANRDREEFSYGYTF
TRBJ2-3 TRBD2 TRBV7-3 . TGTGCCAGCAGCTTATACCGTTTCAGCGGGAGTCGGGTCCCAGATACGCAGTATTTT CASSLYRFSGSRVPDTQYF
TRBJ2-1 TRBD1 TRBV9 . TGTGCCAGCAGCGCGGGACAGGGGGCGTTTAATGAGCAGTTCTTC CASSAGQGAFNEQFF
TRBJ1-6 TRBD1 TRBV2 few TGTGCCAGCAGTCCCGGACAGGGCGGTCGGTCACCCCTCCACTTT CASSPGQGGRSPLHF
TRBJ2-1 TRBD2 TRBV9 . TGTGCCAGCAGCGACACAGCGGGGGGGATTGAGCAGTTCTTC CASSDTAGGIEQFF
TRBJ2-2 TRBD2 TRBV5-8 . TGTGCCAGCATATCACTGACTAGCGTAACCGGGGAGCTGTTTTTT CASISLTSVTGELFF
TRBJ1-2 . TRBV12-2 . TGTGCAAGTCGCGAGCGGGGTGGACAGGGCAAAGCGGGGTATGGCTACACCTTC CASRERGGQGKAGYGYTF
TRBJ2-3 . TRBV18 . TGTGCCAGCTCACAAAATAGAGGCACAGATACGCAGTATTTT CASSQNRGTDTQYF
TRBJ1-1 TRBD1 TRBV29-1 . TGCAGCGTTGTCGGGACAGCAAACACTGAAGCTTTCTTT CSVVGTANTEAFF
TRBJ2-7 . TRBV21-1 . TGTGCCAGCAGGGGACCTCAACGGGAACAGGGCCCATCCTACGAGCAGTACTTC CASRGPQREQGPSYEQYF
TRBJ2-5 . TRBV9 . TGTGCCAGCAGCGTAGACCTTTTGGGGAGGGAGACCCAGTACTTC CASSVDLLGRETQYF
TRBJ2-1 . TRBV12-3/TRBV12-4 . TGTGCCAGCAGCTTACAGAGGATCAATGAGCAGTTCTTC CASSLQRINEQFF
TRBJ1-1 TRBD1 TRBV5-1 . TGCGCCAGCAGCTTTAGGTCAGGGGGCGCTTTTTCTGAAGCTTTCTTT CASSFRSGGAFSEAFF
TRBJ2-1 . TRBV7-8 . TGTGCCAGCAGCCCCCCATCTGGGAGGAGGTTTGTTTATGAGCAGTTCTTC CASSPPSGRRFVYEQFF
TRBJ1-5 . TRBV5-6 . TGTGCCAGCAGCTTGGGGACACAGTCTCATCCGCATTTT CASSLGTQSHPHF
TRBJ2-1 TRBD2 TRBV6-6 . TGTGCCAGCATAGGACTAGCGGGCTACAATGAGCAGTTCTTC CASIGLAGYNEQFF
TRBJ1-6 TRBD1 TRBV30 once TGTGCCTGGAGTGTAAGGGTCAGGGGGCATTGGGGAATCCCCCTCCACTTT CAWSVRVRGHWGIPLHF
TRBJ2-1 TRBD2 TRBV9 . TGTGCCAGCAGCCCCTCCGGGGGGGTGCTGGGGGAGCAGTTCTTC CASSPSGGVLGEQFF
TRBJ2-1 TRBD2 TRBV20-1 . TGCAGTGCTAGTGTGGGACTAGCGGGACCAGGGGGCTACTCCTACAATGAGCAGTTCTTC CSASVGLAGPGGYSYNEQFF
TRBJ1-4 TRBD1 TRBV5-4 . TGTGCCAGCAGCTTGACAGGGGGCGTTGAAAAACTGTTTTTT CASSLTGGVEKLFF
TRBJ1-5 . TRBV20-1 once TGCAGTGCTAGTCCAGGGGTGGCTCAGCCCCAGCATTTT CSASPGVAQPQHF
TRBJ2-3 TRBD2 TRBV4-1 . TGCGCCAGCAGCCAAGGGGTGGTCCGGGGGGGTCGCACAGATACGCAGTATTTT CASSQGVVRGGRTDTQYF
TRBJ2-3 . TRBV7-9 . TGTGCCAGTAGGGCGGGGAGCACAGATACGCAGTATTTT CASRAGSTDTQYF
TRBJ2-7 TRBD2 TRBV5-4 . TGTGCCAGCAGCTTGGCGGGGGGCGAGCAGTACTTC CASSLAGGEQYF
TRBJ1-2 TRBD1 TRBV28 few TGTGCCAGCAGTCAGGGACAGGGGAGAACCTATGGCTACACCTTC CASSQGQGRTYGYTF
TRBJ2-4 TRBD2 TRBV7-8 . TGTGCCAGCAGCTTAGAGCAGGGAGGGGTTCGGGTAAACATTCAGTACTTC CASSLEQGGVRVNIQYF
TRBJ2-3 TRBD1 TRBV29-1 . TGCAGCTCACGGACAGGGCCCGATACGCAGTATTTT CSSRTGPDTQYF
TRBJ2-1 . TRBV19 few TGTGCCAGTAGCGAAATTACAGGGCATTCCTACAATGAGCAGTTCTTC CASSEITGHSYNEQFF
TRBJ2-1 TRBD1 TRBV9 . TGTGCCAGCAGCGTAGACCCGAGGGTGGGACAGGGACGCTCCTACAATGAGCAGTTCTTC CASSVDPRVGQGRSYNEQFF
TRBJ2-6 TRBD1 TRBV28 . TGTGCCAGCAGTTCTCTGGACAGGACCCGCTCTGGGGCCAACGTCCTGACTTTC CASSSLDRTRSGANVLTF
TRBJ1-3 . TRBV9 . TGTGCCAGCAGCGAGAGTTCTGGAAACACCATATATTTT CASSESSGNTIYF
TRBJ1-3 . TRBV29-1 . TGCAGCGTTGACGAGGGATCTGGAAACACCATATATTTT CSVDEGSGNTIYF
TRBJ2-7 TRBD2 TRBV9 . TGTGCCAGCAGCGTAGGGGCGGGGGGCTCCTACGAGCAGTACTTC CASSVGAGGSYEQYF
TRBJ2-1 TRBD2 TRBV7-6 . TGTGCCAGCAGCTTAGCCCTAGGGAAGCGGGGCTACAATGAGCAGTTCTTC CASSLALGKRGYNEQFF